The 28 T cell receptor beta chains below all came from one sample that was sequenced in a study of T cell repertoires in cytomegalovirus infection. No antigens are known for them. MiXCR, applied by TCRdb to the reads, yields one record per CDR3 protein. The sample contains 570,000 or so distinct CDR3 sequences, 40% of which appear only once. The sequencing here drew on cultured PBMCs, taken from culture after CMV antigen stimulation. The receptors originated from a human donor in good health (CMV status not recorded). Some clones in this sample may be carry-over from other donors' samples.

This clonotype was seen only once. The rearrangement uses TRBV7-4 and TRBJ2-7; TRBD2 might be the D (7 bases). This CDR3 comprises 12 residues. CDR1 SGHVT and CDR2 SQSDAQ come from the germline V gene. V was clipped by 5 bases and J by 6 bases, with 11 bases between them. The chain's CDR3 is CASSPGGREQYF. For the CDR3, the DNA is TGTGCCAGCAGCCCCGGGGGGCGCGAGCAGTACTTC.

This sequence joins TRBV5-6 and TRBJ2-3; 9 bases align to TRBD2. V was pared by 6 bases and J by 6 bases, with 11 bases of the junction left unmatched. The CDR3 is 15 residues long. Germline CDR1 and CDR2: SGHDT and YYEEEE. The CDR3 here is CASNHVGSGGDTQYF. The CDR3 DNA is TGTGCCAGCAACCACGTTGGCAGCGGGGGGGATACGCAGTATTTT.

This clonotype has just a few counts. The V call is TRBV7-2, the J call TRBJ1-3; no firm D call. Germline V gene lookup returns CDR1 SGHTA and CDR2 FQGNSA. Trimming pared 0 bases from V and 0 bases from J, leaving 9 bases between. The CDR3 runs 16 residues. Here the CDR3 DNA reads TGTGCCAGCAGCTTAGCTCAGCCGATCTCTGGAAACACCATATATTTT. Residues: CASSLAQPISGNTIYF.

This clonotype has only a few counts. The V call is TRBV12-3 or TRBV12-4, the J call TRBJ1-1; TRBD1 aligns across 7 bases. The V segment lost 1 base and the J segment 0 bases; nucleotides outside the gene matches: 5. The CDR3 covers 16 residues. The CDR3 is CASSLVATGLNTEAFF. CDR3 nucleotide sequence: TGTGCCAGCAGTTTAGTGGCGACAGGGTTGAACACTGAAGCTTTCTTT.

The gene calls are TRBV7-2 and TRBJ1-1, with D uncertain. The V gene lost 1 base and the J gene lost 4 bases, with 10 bases spanning the gap. CDR1 is SGHTA, CDR2 FQGNSA, per germline. The CDR3 consists of 14 residues. The CDR3: CASSLDQVGTEAFF. The CDR3 region has the DNA TGTGCCAGCAGCTTAGATCAGGTTGGCACTGAAGCTTTCTTT.

This clonotype was seen a handful of times. The chain carries TRBV5-1 and TRBJ2-2, with no clear D. This CDR3 spans 17 amino acids. Germline V gives CDR1 SGHRS, CDR2 YFSETQ. Trimming stripped 0 bases from V and 0 bases from J, with 12 bases between. This CDR3 reads CASSLVSPRPNTGELFF. DNA of the CDR3: TGCGCCAGCAGCTTGGTTAGCCCTAGGCCGAACACCGGGGAGCTGTTTTTT.

J is TRBJ2-3 and V is TRBV9; TRBD1 might be the D (5 bases). Trimming took 0 bases from V and 7 from J, leaving 6 bases between them. This CDR3 comprises 12 residues. The V gene's germline CDR1 is SGDLS and CDR2 YYNGEE. CDR3 protein: CASSVEGNTQYF. CDR3 coding DNA: TGTGCCAGCAGCGTAGAGGGGAATACGCAGTATTTT.

The chain employs TRBV7-9 and TRBJ1-4, with 11 nucleotides matching TRBD1. Looked up from germline, CDR1 is SEHNR and CDR2 is FQNEAQ (reference sequence). After removal of 3 bases from V and 12 bases from J, the junction contained 6 bases not matched to a gene. The CDR3 runs 14 residues. CDR3: CASSFGQGAFELFF. CDR3 DNA: TGTGCCAGCAGCTTTGGACAGGGGGCGTTCGAACTGTTTTTT.

Here the CDR3 reads CAISPGSAAMGDEQFF. The CDR3 nucleotides are TGTGCCATCAGCCCTGGCTCGGCCGCCATGGGTGATGAGCAGTTCTTC. The chain joins TRBV10-3 to TRBJ2-1; D gene ambiguous. The CDR3 has 16 residues. Germline CDR1 is ENHRY and CDR2 is SYGVKD. The V end lost 6 bases, the J end lost 8 bases, and 23 bases lay between the germline ends.

The chain links TRBV12-3 or TRBV12-4 to TRBJ2-3, with 9 bases identical to TRBD2. This CDR3 comprises 14 residues. Trimming took 5 bases from V and 6 from J; bases not matched to a gene: 6. The chain's CDR3 is CASSQRGVGDTQYF. In DNA form, the CDR3 reads TGTGCCAGCAGTCAGCGGGGGGTTGGGGATACGCAGTATTTT.

The rearrangement joins TRBV13 to TRBJ2-7; D is undetermined. This CDR3 has 14 residues. The V end lost 5 bases, the J end lost 12 bases, and 23 bases lay between the germline ends. Looked up from germline, CDR1 is PRHDT and CDR2 is FYEKMQ (reference sequence). The CDR3 loop reads CASSPPGEQSPWYF. Written as DNA, the CDR3 is TGTGCCAGCAGCCCCCCGGGCGAGCAGAGTCCGTGGTACTTC.

V gene TRBV29-1 combines with J gene TRBJ2-7; 7 bases map to TRBD1. The CDR3 length is 13 residues. With V trimmed by 7 bases and J by 0 bases, 6 bases remained unmatched. CDR1 is SQVTM and CDR2 is ANQGSEA in the germline V gene. The CDR3 DNA reads as TGCAGCGCTAGCAGGGGGAGCTCCTACGAGCAGTACTTC. This codes for CSASRGSSYEQYF.

The chain has TRBV29-1 and TRBJ1-3; D may be TRBD1 (6 bases). CDR1 and CDR2 from the germline V gene are SQVTM and ANQGSEA. The CDR3 has 13 amino acids. The V gene lost 7 bases and the J gene lost 0 bases, with 10 bases spanning the gap. The CDR3 nucleotides read TGCAGCGCGGGGGCACTCTCTGGAAACACCATATATTTT. Translation gives CSAGALSGNTIYF.

Only a few counts were recorded for this clonotype. The chain has TRBV7-2 and TRBJ1-5; maybe TRBD1 (5 bases). With 5 bases removed from V and 6 bases from J, the gap between germline ends came to 14 bases. The germline V gene encodes CDR1 SGHTA and CDR2 FQGNSA. CDR3 length: 14 residues. CDR3 bases: TGTGCCAGCAGCGTCGCAGGGTCCAGTCAGCCCCAGCATTTT. It encodes CASSVAGSSQPQHF.

The gene calls are TRBV11-2 and TRBJ1-4; D uncertain. The CDR3 has 12 residues. In germline, CDR1 is SGHAT, CDR2 FQNNGV. Trimming left V 3 bases short and J 7 bases short, with 6 bases between. The CDR3, as DNA: TGTGCCAGCAGCTTCTTCGGTGAAAAACTGTTTTTT. Translating it yields CASSFFGEKLFF.

This chain joins TRBV7-9 and TRBJ2-1, with 10 bases lining up with TRBD2. The CDR3 runs 16 residues. V shed 0 bases and J 5 bases; nucleotides not matched to a gene: 4. Germline V CDR1 and CDR2: SEHNR, FQNEAQ (reference sequence). The CDR3: CASSLATSGIHNEQFF. The DNA for the CDR3 is TGTGCCAGCAGCTTAGCCACTAGCGGGATCCACAATGAGCAGTTCTTC. Looking up the rest from reference TRBV7-9 and TRBJ2-1 gives the full variable domain: DTGVSQNPRHKITKRGQNVTFRCDPISEHNRLYWYRQTLGQGPEFLTYFQNEAQLEKSRLLSDRFSAERPKGSFSTLEIQRTEQGDSAMYLCASSLATSGIHNEQFFGPGTRLTVL.

The chain recombines TRBV12-3 or TRBV12-4 with TRBJ2-1; 9 bases match TRBD2. This CDR3 has 16 amino acids. The ends lost 6 bases at V and 4 bases at J; junction bases unmatched: 10. CDR3 region: CASSPTAGGWYNEQFF. The CDR3 DNA reads TGTGCCAGCAGCCCTACAGCGGGAGGTTGGTACAATGAGCAGTTCTTC.

The chain uses TRBV7-8 and TRBJ2-7; D not certain. The germline V gene encodes CDR1 SGHVS and CDR2 FQNEAQ. The CDR3 extends over 13 amino acids. Trimming took 2 bases from V and 6 from J, leaving 11 bases between them. CDR3 in amino acids: CASSLLSGSEQYF. The CDR3 bases are TGTGCCAGCAGCTTACTATCCGGCTCCGAGCAGTACTTC.

This chain joins TRBV12-3 or TRBV12-4 and TRBJ2-3; possibly TRBD1 or TRBD2 for D (5 bases each). V was cut by 5 bases and J by 1 base, with 16 bases left in between. This CDR3 spans 16 amino acids. The CDR3 DNA reads TGTGCCAGCAGTCCCCGCAGGGCGCGGGGCACAGATACGCAGTATTTT. Its protein product is CASSPRRARGTDTQYF.

The chain joins TRBV27 to TRBJ2-2, with 12 bases lining up with TRBD1. CDR3 length: 19 residues. Germline loops: CDR1 MNHEY, CDR2 SMNVEV (reference sequence). With 5 bases clipped from V and 9 bases from J, the junction kept 19 bases outside the gene matches. CDR3 loop: CASSTLEGQGASVLWELFF. The CDR3 DNA sequence: TGTGCCAGCAGTACCCTCGAGGGACAGGGGGCCTCCGTTCTCTGGGAGCTGTTTTTT.

The chain has TRBV6-5 and TRBJ2-2; the D is unclear. CDR1 and CDR2 (germline): MNHEY, SVGAGI. This CDR3 spans 14 amino acids. Trimming took 0 bases from V and 5 from J, leaving 7 bases between them. CDR3 residues: CASSYSRLTGELFF. The CDR3 DNA reads as TGTGCCAGCAGTTACTCTCGGCTTACCGGGGAGCTGTTTTTT.

The J gene is TRBJ2-2, the V gene TRBV5-5, with unresolved D. From germline, CDR1 is SGHKS and CDR2 YYEKEE (reference sequence). CDR3 size: 13 residues. The V end lost 1 base, the J end lost 6 bases, and 7 bases lay between the germline ends. For the CDR3, the DNA is TGTGCCAGCAGCTTGCTGGGCTCCGGGGAGCTGTTTTTT. Translating gives CASSLLGSGELFF.

V is TRBV6-8 and J is TRBJ1-1, with D perhaps matching TRBD1 (5 bases). The germline CDR1 and CDR2 sequences are MNHGY and SAAAGT. The CDR3 runs to 18 residues. V was trimmed by 0 bases and J by 0 bases, leaving 17 bases between them. Here the CDR3 reads CASSYSIGRGTMNTEAFF. The DNA for the CDR3 is TGTGCCAGCAGTTACTCGATTGGGAGGGGAACCATGAACACTGAAGCTTTCTTT.

This clonotype occurred a few times. J is TRBJ1-1 and V is TRBV12-3 or TRBV12-4; 9 positions match TRBD1. CDR3 length: 17 residues. The V gene end was trimmed by 6 bases and the J gene end by 6 bases; junction bases not matched to a gene: 17. CDR3 region: CASSSSHRGRRRSEAFF. In nucleotides, the CDR3 is TGTGCCAGCAGCTCTTCCCACAGGGGGCGGAGGAGGTCTGAAGCTTTCTTT.

This clonotype was found a few times. The gene calls are TRBV4-3 and TRBJ2-2; TRBD2 aligns across 7 bases. Trimming at V came to 3 bases and at J to 2 bases, leaving 15 bases not matched to a gene. CDR1 and CDR2 (germline): LGHNA, YSLEER. The CDR3 has 19 amino acids. This CDR3 is CASSQGFVRRELNTGELFF. The CDR3 DNA sequence: TGCGCCAGCAGCCAGGGCTTCGTGAGGCGGGAGTTAAACACCGGGGAGCTGTTTTTT.

There are many counts of this clonotype. The gene calls are TRBV7-2 and TRBJ1-2, with unresolved D. V lost 5 bases and J 3 bases, leaving 16 bases between the germline ends. The germline CDR1 and CDR2 sequences are SGHTA and FQGNSA. This CDR3 has 15 amino acids. The CDR3 loop is CASSEQPGRDYGYTF. The CDR3 DNA sequence: TGTGCCAGCAGCGAACAGCCCGGGAGGGACTATGGCTACACCTTC. The full variable domain, in which reference TRBV7-2 and TRBJ1-2 provide the parts outside the CDR3, is GAGVSQSPSNKVTEKGKDVELRCDPISGHTALYWYRQSLGQGLEFLIYFQGNSAPDKSGLPSDRFSAERTGGSVSTLTIQRTQQEDSAVYLCASSEQPGRDYGYTFGSGTRLTVV.

This clonotype was seen only a few times. The rearrangement joins TRBV19 to TRBJ2-3, with unresolved D. The CDR3 runs 14 residues. V lost 1 base and J 4 bases, leaving 9 bases between the germline ends. The germline CDR1 and CDR2 sequences are LNHDA and SQIVND (reference sequence). In nucleotides, the CDR3 is TGTGCCAGTAGTATAGTACATAACCCAGATACGCAGTATTTT. This translates into CASSIVHNPDTQYF.

This chain links TRBV7-8 with TRBJ2-5, with D possibly being TRBD1 (6 bases). Germline CDR1 and CDR2: SGHVS and FQNEAQ. This CDR3 has 13 amino acids. V was clipped by 5 bases and J by 5 bases, with 12 bases between them. The CDR3 loop is CASSITGMETQYF. The CDR3 nucleotides read TGTGCCAGCAGCATTACAGGGATGGAGACCCAGTACTTC.